What follows is one TCR beta chain and its context. What it binds is unknown. These data come from a study of shared clonotypes between healthy human individuals. Study overall: Per-donor plates numbered three CD4 naive, three CD4 memory, two CD8 naive and one CD8 memory.

Trimming took off 1 base at V and 6 bases at J, with 8 bases between the two ends. This CDR3 is 13 amino acids long. CDR1 is SGHRS and CDR2 is YFSETQ in the germline V gene. The study, taken as a whole, reports: Shared clonotypes across all four donors exceeded non-shared ones in generation probability.

TCRdb's copy holds only in-frame clones and misses some; the assay was immunoSEQ multiplex PCR. The repertoire holds more than 850,000 clones, with about four fifths as singletons. Memory CD4+ cells were the fraction left after CD45RA+ naive selection. The TCR comes from a man younger than 30 in good health. Some clones in this sample may be carry-over from other donors' samples. The chain combines TRBV5-1 with TRBJ1-5; no reliable D call. The sample consisted of memory CD4+ T cells from PBMCs. Documented subset: CD45RA-negative fraction. The CDR3 here is CASSLNGPQPQHF. DNA of the CDR3: TGCGCCAGCAGCTTGAACGGGCCTCAGCCCCAGCATTTT.